Listed below are T cell receptor beta chains from one sample, sequenced in a study of blood T cell repertoires in COVID-19. Sequenced by immunoSEQ multiplex PCR; TCRdb stores in-frame clones only, minus some. The table has approximately 160,000 clones, around 83% seen once; the top ten hold around 8%. Sequencing used peripheral blood. Receptors originate from an older woman with COVID-19, enrolled during active disease. Each CDR3 is given with its conserved first and last residue. The D gene is left open where the match is weak. The size of a clone is reported for some rows only, either as once, few or many, or as a class for expanded clones.

V	D	size	J	CDR3	DNA
TRBV10-3	TRBD1	-	TRBJ1-5	CAIRGTGRGDQPQHF	TGTGCCATCAGAGGGACAGGACGGGGGGATCAGCCCCAGCATTTT
TRBV5-6	TRBD1	few	TRBJ1-2	CASTRTGWDGYTF	TGTGCCAGCACGCGGACAGGGTGGGATGGCTACACCTTC
TRBV5-1	TRBD1	few	TRBJ1-1	CASSLGGQGLTTFF	TGCGCCAGCAGCTTGGGTGGACAGGGGCTTACGACTTTCTTT
TRBV12-5	-	-	TRBJ2-2	CASGFELGELFF	TGTGCTAGTGGTTTTGAGCTTGGGGAGCTGTTTTTT
TRBV9	-	-	TRBJ1-1	CASSVVPGERTEAFF	TGTGCCAGCAGCGTAGTGCCAGGGGAAAGAACTGAAGCTTTCTTT
TRBV3-1/TRBV3-2	-	-	TRBJ2-3	CASSQGWQGTDTQYF	TGTGCCAGCAGCCAGGGCTGGCAGGGAACAGATACGCAGTATTTT
TRBV11-2	-	once	TRBJ1-5	CASSLAGNQNQPQHF	TGTGCCAGCAGCTTAGCCGGGAACCAAAATCAGCCCCAGCATTTT
TRBV6-5	-	-	TRBJ1-6	CASSYSTARTNSPLHF	TGTGCCAGCAGTTACTCGACAGCTAGGACTAATTCACCCCTCCACTTT
TRBV12-3/TRBV12-4	-	-	TRBJ1-2	CASSFTGAYGYTF	TGTGCCAGCAGTTTCACAGGAGCCTATGGCTACACCTTC
TRBV19	-	-	TRBJ2-5	CASSINRVETQYF	TGTGCCAGTAGTATTAACAGGGTTGAAACCCAGTACTTC
TRBV27	TRBD2	few	TRBJ2-2	CASSSPGLAGGSSTGELFF	TGTGCCAGCAGCTCGCCGGGACTAGCGGGGGGCTCGAGCACCGGGGAGCTGTTTTTT
TRBV5-5	TRBD1	once	TRBJ1-2	CASSRLRRGQGEDYGYTF	TGTGCCAGCAGCCGCTTGCGGAGGGGACAGGGGGAAGACTATGGCTACACCTTC
TRBV5-1	TRBD1	-	TRBJ2-5	CASSPRTGRGETQYF	TGCGCCAGCAGCCCGCGGACAGGGCGTGGAGAGACCCAGTACTTC
TRBV29-1	TRBD2	once	TRBJ2-7	CSVKREGYEQYF	TGCAGCGTTAAGCGGGAGGGTTACGAGCAGTACTTC
TRBV27	-	-	TRBJ1-2	CASSSVNSNYGYTF	TGTGCCAGCAGTTCGGTCAACTCCAACTATGGCTACACCTTC
TRBV11-2	TRBD1	-	TRBJ1-2	CASSSTTDRGSTNYGYTF	TGTGCCAGCAGCTCCACTACCGACAGGGGGAGTACTAACTATGGCTACACCTTC
TRBV4-2	TRBD2	many	TRBJ2-1	CASSHPLLAYSYNEQFF	TGTGCCAGCAGCCACCCATTACTAGCGTACTCCTACAATGAGCAGTTCTTC
TRBV7-9	-	-	TRBJ2-5	CASSLYPPFGGEETQYF	TGTGCCAGCAGCTTATATCCCCCTTTCGGCGGGGAAGAGACCCAGTACTTC
TRBV15	-	once	TRBJ2-2	CATSRGGQGTGELFF	TGTGCCACCAGCAGAGGAGGTCAGGGCACCGGGGAGCTGTTTTTT
TRBV21-1	-	-	TRBJ2-3	CASSKGTDTQYF	TGTGCCAGCTCTAAGGGGACAGATACGCAGTATTTT
TRBV6-5	-	-	TRBJ1-4	CASSSSSLLANEKLFF	TGTGCCAGCAGTTCGAGCTCCCTTTTGGCTAATGAAAAACTGTTTTTT
TRBV6-2/TRBV6-3	TRBD1	-	TRBJ1-2	CASSLGQGGYYGYTF	TGTGCCAGCAGTTTGGGACAGGGGGGGTACTATGGCTACACCTTC
TRBV2	TRBD2	-	TRBJ2-7	CATTSGLAGPHRGEQYF	TGTGCCACCACGAGTGGACTAGCGGGACCCCACAGGGGAGAGCAGTACTTC
TRBV6-5	-	-	TRBJ2-7	CASSYGLPGSFYEQYF	TGTGCCAGCAGTTACGGCCTCCCGGGATCGTTCTACGAGCAGTACTTC
TRBV24-1	TRBD1	-	TRBJ1-2	CATSARTGLNYGYTF	TGTGCCACCAGTGCCCGGACAGGGCTTAACTATGGCTACACCTTC
TRBV11-2	TRBD1	-	TRBJ1-4	CASSIQGAPGEKLFF	TGTGCCAGCAGCATACAGGGGGCGCCAGGGGAAAAACTGTTTTTT
TRBV5-1	TRBD1	-	TRBJ2-2	CASSRGQVWELFF	TGCGCCAGCAGCAGGGGGCAGGTTTGGGAGCTGTTTTTT
TRBV6-5	-	once	TRBJ1-5	CASTKGGQPQHF	TGTGCCAGCACGAAGGGAGGTCAGCCCCAGCATTTT
TRBV11-2	-	once	TRBJ2-2	CASSFEDGRFTGELFF	TGTGCCAGCAGCTTTGAAGATGGGCGCTTCACCGGGGAGCTGTTTTTT
TRBV5-4	-	-	TRBJ2-4	CASQVQGLNIQYF	TGTGCCAGCCAAGTACAGGGTTTGAACATTCAGTACTTC
TRBV11-3	TRBD1	-	TRBJ2-2	CASSLETGTGTGELFF	TGTGCCAGCAGCTTAGAGACAGGGACGGGCACCGGGGAGCTGTTTTTT
TRBV2	TRBD1	-	TRBJ1-5	CASRRDRGDGQPQHF	TGTGCCAGCAGGCGGGACAGGGGGGACGGGCAGCCCCAGCATTTT
TRBV19	-	-	TRBJ1-2	CASSSGSGYGYTF	TGTGCCAGTAGTAGCGGCTCTGGCTATGGCTACACCTTC
TRBV12-3/TRBV12-4	-	-	TRBJ2-5	CATCVNQETQYF	TGTGCCACCTGCGTAAATCAAGAGACCCAGTACTTC
TRBV7-3	-	-	TRBJ1-1	CASSLEVNTEAFF	TGTGCCAGCAGCTTAGAGGTGAACACTGAAGCTTTCTTT
TRBV2	TRBD1	few	TRBJ1-2	CASSESDRGYGYTF	TGTGCCAGCAGTGAATCCGACAGGGGCTATGGCTACACCTTC
TRBV14	-	-	TRBJ1-6	CASSRQYYNSPLHF	TGTGCCAGCAGCCGACAGTATTATAATTCACCCCTCCACTTT
TRBV3-1/TRBV3-2	-	-	TRBJ1-2	CASSQGHTDRSYGYTF	TGTGCCAGCAGTCAGGGTCATACCGACAGGTCCTATGGCTACACCTTC
TRBV5-6	-	-	TRBJ1-6	CASSLGAGARNSPLHF	TGTGCCAGCAGCTTGGGGGCGGGGGCCCGTAATTCACCCCTCCACTTT
TRBV19	-	-	TRBJ1-1	CASRIQASNTEAFF	TGTGCCAGTAGGATACAGGCCTCGAACACTGAAGCTTTCTTT
TRBV7-6	TRBD1	-	TRBJ1-1	CASSLVGGTVNTEAFF	TGTGCCAGCAGCTTAGTAGGGGGCACCGTGAACACTGAAGCTTTCTTT
TRBV18	TRBD1	-	TRBJ2-2	CASSPRGTGGNTGELFF	TGTGCCAGCTCACCACGGGGGACAGGGGGCAACACCGGGGAGCTGTTTTTT
TRBV15	-	-	TRBJ1-2	CATSRGQENYGYTF	TGTGCCACCAGCAGAGGACAAGAAAACTATGGCTACACCTTC
TRBV7-3	TRBD1	-	TRBJ1-1	CASSITGTGKDTEAFF	TGTGCCAGCAGCATTACCGGGACAGGGAAGGACACTGAAGCTTTCTTT
TRBV7-9	-	-	TRBJ1-6	CASEASSYNSPLHF	TGTGCCAGCGAGGCTAGCTCCTATAATTCACCCCTCCACTTT
TRBV10-1	TRBD1	-	TRBJ2-3	CASSGRQGGGDTQYF	TGCGCCAGCAGTGGGCGACAGGGGGGGGGAGATACGCAGTATTTT
TRBV19	-	-	TRBJ1-1	CASSNSGGVNTEAFF	TGTGCCAGTAGTAACTCCGGGGGGGTCAACACTGAAGCTTTCTTT
TRBV19	-	-	TRBJ2-7	CASSTSGLSAYEQYF	TGTGCCAGTAGTACCTCCGGACTGAGCGCCTACGAGCAGTACTTC
TRBV18	TRBD2	-	TRBJ2-2	CASSPPRASGRWELFF	TGTGCCAGCTCACCACCGAGGGCTAGCGGGAGATGGGAGCTGTTTTTT
TRBV9	-	-	TRBJ2-2	CASSVTGSTGELFF	TGTGCCAGCAGCGTGACAGGCTCCACCGGGGAGCTGTTTTTT
TRBV5-4	TRBD1	-	TRBJ1-2	CASGSGTGEHYGYTF	TGTGCCAGCGGATCCGGGACAGGAGAACACTATGGCTACACCTTC
TRBV18	TRBD1	-	TRBJ1-5	CASSPEAGGQPQHF	TGTGCCAGCTCACCAGAGGCAGGGGGTCAGCCCCAGCATTTT
TRBV7-2	-	-	TRBJ1-1	CACQNRVNTEAFF	TGTGCCTGCCAGAACAGGGTGAACACTGAAGCTTTCTTT
TRBV29-1	-	-	TRBJ2-2	CSVDRMNTGELFF	TGCAGCGTTGACAGGATGAACACCGGGGAGCTGTTTTTT
TRBV29-1	-	-	TRBJ1-1	CSVMDTWAGTEAFF	TGCAGCGTTATGGACACCTGGGCTGGCACTGAAGCTTTCTTT